Below, 30 T cell receptor beta chains from the same sample are listed, as sequenced in a study of blood T cell repertoires in COVID-19. Sequencing used immunoSEQ multiplex PCR; TCRdb keeps in-frame clones, though not all of them. The sample has hundreds of thousands of clones; about 85% are singletons. The sample consisted of PBMCs or T cells enriched from blood (not recorded which). Receptors were obtained from a woman aged 18-29 years with acute COVID-19.

The rearrangement links TRBV7-9 to TRBJ2-1, with a possible D match to TRBD2 (6 bases). The germline V gene encodes CDR1 SEHNR and CDR2 FQNEAQ (reference sequence). V was cut by 0 bases and J by 9 bases, with 12 bases left in between. This CDR3 contains 14 residues. The DNA of the CDR3 is TGTGCCAGCAGCTTAGCGCCGGGGGACGGTGAGCAGTTCTTC. The encoded protein is CASSLAPGDGEQFF.

V is TRBV6-5 and J is TRBJ2-3; no firm D call. The CDR3 spans 14 residues. V was cut by 0 bases and J by 8 bases, with 12 bases left in between. Germline V gene lookup returns CDR1 MNHEY and CDR2 SVGAGI. The DNA for the CDR3 is TGTGCCAGCAGTTACTCGTACAGTGAAATTACGCAGTATTTT. Its protein product is CASSYSYSEITQYF.

The rearrangement joins TRBV5-1 to TRBJ2-2; D unresolved. The germline gives CDR1 SGHRS, CDR2 YFSETQ. CDR3 length: 16 residues. V was shortened by 5 bases and J by 3 bases, with 17 bases between the two germline ends. The CDR3 here is CASSPRGAVYTGELFF. In nucleotides, the CDR3 is TGCGCCAGCAGTCCCAGAGGCGCTGTATACACCGGGGAGCTGTTTTTT.

The chain employs TRBV4-3 and TRBJ2-6; D not resolved. Between the trimmed V and J ends, which lost 1 base and 4 bases, there was a span of 5 bases. This CDR3 spans 14 amino acids. Germline CDR1 reads LGHNA; CDR2 reads YSLEER. This CDR3 is CASSQVQGANVLTF. Here the CDR3 DNA reads TGCGCCAGCAGCCAAGTACAGGGGGCCAACGTCCTGACTTTC.

Only one count was recorded for this clone. V gene TRBV7-3 combines with J gene TRBJ1-1; no clear D. The CDR3 sequence is 14 residues long. Germline CDR1 SGHTA, CDR2 FQGTGA. With 2 bases removed from V and 0 bases from J, the gap between germline ends came to 7 bases. The CDR3 region is CASSLGGVNTEAFF. In nucleotides, the CDR3 is TGTGCCAGCAGCTTAGGAGGCGTGAACACTGAAGCTTTCTTT.

Regarding this clone: Other nucleotide sequences from this sample produce the same CDR3. The CDR3 coding sequence is TGTGCCAGCAGCTTAGGATCTGGGACAAACTATGGCTACACCTTC. Residues: CASSLGSGTNYGYTF. V and J are TRBV7-9 and TRBJ1-2, with a tentative D call TRBD1 (6 bases). Germline V gene lookup returns CDR1 SEHNR and CDR2 FQNEAQ (reference sequence). The V gene lost 1 base and the J gene lost 2 bases, with 11 bases spanning the gap. The length of the CDR3 is 15 residues.

This rearrangement joins TRBV5-1 to TRBJ1-1, with D possibly TRBD1 on 6 matching bases. The V end was cut by 2 bases, the J end by 4 bases, with 12 bases between. Germline V lookup: CDR1 SGHRS, CDR2 YFSETQ. There are 14 residues in the CDR3. Here the CDR3 reads CASSFRGGVTEAFF. In nucleotides, the CDR3 is TGCGCCAGCAGCTTCAGGGGAGGGGTCACTGAAGCTTTCTTT.

The chain joins TRBV30 to TRBJ1-5; D not resolved. Germline loops: CDR1 GTSNPN, CDR2 SVGIG (reference sequence). The CDR3 sequence is 14 residues long. V was cut by 0 bases and J by 0 bases, with 6 bases left in between. The CDR3 bases are TGTGCCTGGAGTGTAACTTCTAGCAATCAGCCCCAGCATTTT. As protein: CAWSVTSSNQPQHF.

The CDR3 sequence is CATKPGQGVRNSPLHF. Here the CDR3 DNA reads TGTGCCACAAAGCCGGGACAGGGGGTCCGGAATTCACCCCTCCACTTT. The rearrangement uses TRBV15 and TRBJ1-6; 11 bases fit TRBD1. This CDR3 spans 16 amino acids. Germline CDR1 LNHNV, CDR2 YYDKDF (reference sequence). V lost 9 bases and J lost 7; bases outside the gene matches: 11.

This CDR3 is CAGLPLRTDTQYF. CDR3 nucleotide sequence: TGCGCCGGCCTCCCATTACGCACAGATACGCAGTATTTT. V gene TRBV5-1 combines with J gene TRBJ2-3; no clear D. Germline V CDR1 and CDR2: SGHRS, YFSETQ. The CDR3 is 13 residues long. V was cut by 10 bases and J by 1 base, with 13 bases left in between.

This chain uses TRBV29-1 with TRBJ2-2; 8 positions match TRBD1. Germline trimming cut 6 bases from V and 7 bases from J; bases unmatched to any gene: 10. The CDR3 totals 14 residues. Germline V CDR1 and CDR2: SQVTM, ANQGSEA. The CDR3 region has the DNA TGCAGCGTAGTGACAGGGGCGGTTGACGGGGAGCTGTTTTTT. Residues: CSVVTGAVDGELFF.

This clone came up a few times. The V and J genes are TRBV27 and TRBJ2-7; weak D call: TRBD2 (5 bases). The germline V gene encodes CDR1 MNHEY and CDR2 SMNVEV (reference sequence). The CDR3 consists of 14 residues. Trimming removed 2 bases from V and 0 bases from J, with 8 bases in between. CDR3 in amino acids: CASSLAGPSYEQYF. In DNA, the CDR3 is TGTGCCAGCAGTTTAGCGGGCCCCTCCTACGAGCAGTACTTC.

The genes are TRBV18 and TRBJ2-3; no reliable D call. Trimming pared 4 bases from V and 2 bases from J, leaving 7 bases between. The CDR3 runs to 13 residues. Germline CDR1 reads KGHSH; CDR2 reads LQKENI. This CDR3 is CASSLYDTDTQYF. CDR3 sequence (DNA): TGTGCCAGCTCACTCTACGACACAGATACGCAGTATTTT.

This clone was picked up one time. The V and J genes are TRBV29-1 and TRBJ2-7; TRBD2 matches at 10 bases. Trimming took 7 bases from V and 5 from J; bases not matched to a gene: 17. CDR1 is SQVTM and CDR2 is ANQGSEA in the germline V gene. CDR3 length equals 16 residues. The CDR3 spells CSAELLLAGENNEQYF. CDR3 coding DNA: TGCAGCGCCGAGCTTCTGCTAGCGGGAGAAAACAACGAGCAGTACTTC.

The chain recombines TRBV5-5 with TRBJ1-4, with D unclear. The CDR3 runs 15 residues. Germline assignment: CDR1 SGHKS and CDR2 YYEKEE (reference sequence). The germline V and J ends were trimmed by 1 base and 5 bases, with 12 bases remaining between them. The chain's CDR3 is CASSLKGRGNEKLFF. Here the CDR3 DNA reads TGTGCCAGCAGCTTGAAAGGACGGGGAAATGAAAAACTGTTTTTT.

This chain connects TRBV6-5 to TRBJ2-2; D is uncertain. The V gene's germline CDR1 is MNHEY and CDR2 SVGAGI. V shed 7 bases and J shed 7 bases, with 7 bases lying between them. The CDR3 consists of 11 residues. CDR3 residues: CASTPSGELFF. The CDR3 nucleotides are TGTGCCAGCACCCCCAGCGGGGAGCTGTTTTTT.

This clone has only one observation. This rearrangement joins TRBV11-2 to TRBJ2-1; a possible D gene is TRBD1 (5 bases). With 8 bases removed from V and 6 bases from J, the gap between germline ends came to 20 bases. This CDR3 comprises 15 residues. Germline loops: CDR1 SGHAT, CDR2 FQNNGV. The CDR3 coding sequence is TGTGCCAGCCCTAGGGGCGCGAGTTTAACCAATGAGCAGTTCTTC. It encodes CASPRGASLTNEQFF.

This clone has only a few counts. The CDR3 reads CASSLWTENQPQHF. CDR3 DNA: TGTGCCAGCAGTCTGTGGACTGAGAATCAGCCCCAGCATTTT. The chain carries TRBV6-5 and TRBJ1-5; D not resolved. The V and J ends lost 5 bases and 4 bases respectively, with 12 bases between them. The germline V gene encodes CDR1 MNHEY and CDR2 SVGAGI. The CDR3 runs to 14 residues.

This chain uses TRBV6-5 with TRBJ2-2; D is undetermined. Germline V lookup: CDR1 MNHEY, CDR2 SVGAGI. The CDR3 has 13 residues. Trimming stripped 2 bases from V and 4 bases from J, with 5 bases between. CDR3 protein: CASSYTVTGELFF. DNA of the CDR3: TGTGCCAGCAGTTACACTGTCACCGGGGAGCTGTTTTTT.

The CDR3 loop reads CASSVRGANQPQHF. The CDR3 nucleotides are TGTGCCAGCAGTGTGCGGGGGGCCAATCAGCCCCAGCATTTT. This chain links TRBV25-1 with TRBJ1-5; D possibly corresponds to TRBD1 (6 bases). Per the germline V gene, CDR1 is MGHDK and CDR2 is SYGVNS. Trimming stripped 4 bases from V and 3 bases from J, with 10 bases between. CDR3 size: 14 residues.

V and J are TRBV10-3 and TRBJ2-2; possible D gene TRBD2, 5 bases. The germline V gene has CDR1 ENHRY and CDR2 SYGVKD. This CDR3 region has 14 residues. The germline V and J ends were trimmed by 9 bases and 0 bases, with 11 bases remaining between them. The DNA for the CDR3 is TGTGCCATACCCCTGCGGGCGAACACCGGGGAGCTGTTTTTT. This codes for CAIPLRANTGELFF.

The chain combines TRBV19 with TRBJ2-2; no definite D call. V was shortened by 4 bases and J by 5 bases, with 8 bases between the two germline ends. In germline, CDR1 is LNHDA, CDR2 SQIVND (reference sequence). The CDR3 totals 13 residues. The CDR3 sequence is CASSNDLTGELFF. CDR3 nucleotides: TGTGCCAGTAGTAACGACTTAACCGGGGAGCTGTTTTTT.

This sequence joins TRBV12-3 or TRBV12-4 and TRBJ2-1; D is uncertain. With 3 bases removed from V and 3 bases from J, the gap between germline ends came to 6 bases. This CDR3 spans 13 amino acids. CDR3 DNA sequence: TGTGCCAGCAGTTTCGGGTTCTACAATGAGCAGTTCTTC. Translated, it gives CASSFGFYNEQFF.

The chain has TRBV27 and TRBJ2-1, with D possibly TRBD1 on 6 matching bases. CDR3 length: 12 amino acids. Deletions cut 5 bases from V and 12 bases from J, with 14 bases between. Germline CDR1 reads MNHEY; CDR2 reads SMNVEV (reference sequence). CDR3 loop: CASSQQGKGQFF. CDR3 in DNA: TGTGCCAGCAGTCAACAGGGAAAAGGGCAGTTCTTC.

This chain connects TRBV4-2 to TRBJ2-6, with a possible D match to TRBD1 (6 bases). The V gene lost 3 bases and the J gene lost 2 bases, with 14 bases spanning the gap. The CDR3 loop spans 17 amino acids. Germline CDR1 LGHNA, CDR2 YNFKEQ. In DNA form, the CDR3 reads TGTGCCAGCAGCCAGAATCGCAACAGGGCTGGGGCCAACGTCCTGACTTTC. Translation gives CASSQNRNRAGANVLTF.

The CDR3 region has the DNA TGTGCCAGCAGCTCAGGACAGGGTATAGAAGAGACCCAGTACTTC. As protein: CASSSGQGIEETQYF. This chain links TRBV7-2 with TRBJ2-5, with TRBD1 matching 8 bases. After removal of 4 bases from V and 3 bases from J, the junction contained 7 bases not matched to a gene. CDR1 and CDR2 (germline): SGHTA, FQGNSA. CDR3 length: 15 amino acids. The complete variable domain, with remaining parts taken from reference TRBV7-2 and TRBJ2-5, reads GAGVSQSPSNKVTEKGKDVELRCDPISGHTALYWYRQSLGQGLEFLIYFQGNSAPDKSGLPSDRFSAERTGGSVSTLTIQRTQQEDSAVYLCASSSGQGIEETQYFGPGTRLLVL.

The rearrangement uses TRBV4-3 and TRBJ2-2; TRBD2 matches 7 bases. This CDR3 comprises 16 residues. Unmatched junction bases numbered 8, after V lost 4 bases and J lost 3 bases. Germline V lookup: CDR1 LGHNA, CDR2 YSLEER. The CDR3: CASSRTIAGHTGELFF. The CDR3 DNA is TGCGCCAGCAGCCGAACCATAGCGGGTCACACCGGGGAGCTGTTTTTT.

The rearrangement uses TRBV3-1 (or the pseudogene TRBV3-2) and TRBJ1-1, with a tentative D call TRBD1 (5 bases). Looked up from germline, CDR1 is LGHDT and CDR2 is YNNKEL (reference sequence). CDR3 size: 16 residues. V lost 0 bases and J 1 base, leaving 12 bases between the germline ends. The CDR3 protein is CASSQDGGWTNTEAFF. CDR3 bases: TGTGCCAGCAGCCAAGATGGGGGGTGGACGAACACTGAAGCTTTCTTT.

The chain links TRBV4-3 to TRBJ2-7, with 10 nucleotides matching TRBD1. Trimming removed 4 bases from V and 2 bases from J; junction bases left unmatched: 2. Germline V gene data show CDR1 as LGHNA and CDR2 as YSLEER. The CDR3 has 14 residues. CDR3 coding DNA: TGCGCCAGCAGCCCCGGGACAGGGGCCTACGAGCAGTACTTC. It codes for CASSPGTGAYEQYF.

The V call is TRBV3-1 (or the pseudogene TRBV3-2), the J call TRBJ2-2; a possible D gene is TRBD2 (7 bases). Germline assignment: CDR1 LGHDT and CDR2 YNNKEL (reference sequence). Deletions cut 4 bases from V and 4 bases from J, with 16 bases between. This CDR3 spans 16 amino acids. The CDR3 spells CASSPTGGRFTGELFF. CDR3 coding DNA: TGTGCCAGCAGCCCCACGGGGGGCAGGTTCACCGGGGAGCTGTTTTTT.